The 11 T cell receptor beta chains below were found in one sample sequenced in a study of blood T cell repertoires in COVID-19. TCRdb's table, derived via immunoSEQ multiplex PCR, lists solely in-frame clones and lacks some. The data hold over 150,000 clones, with about 80% observed a single time. Sequencing was done on a sample of peripheral blood. These receptor sequences come from a woman aged 60-70 years with COVID-19, enrolled during active disease.

This clone has only one observation. The rearrangement uses TRBV7-3 and TRBJ2-5, with D possibly matching TRBD1 (6 bases). The CDR3 is made up of 16 amino acids. Looked up from germline, CDR1 is SGHTA and CDR2 is FQGTGA. V was shortened by 2 bases and J by 3 bases, with 16 bases between the two germline ends. The CDR3 bases are TGTGCCAGCAGCTTAGGGCAAAGGGGGAGAGAAGAGACCCAGTACTTC. This translates into CASSLGQRGREETQYF.

The chain carries TRBV6-2 or TRBV6-3 and TRBJ1-4, with TRBD1 as a possible D gene (6 bases). Germline CDR1 is MNHEY and CDR2 is SVGEGT. CDR3 length equals 17 residues. With 2 bases removed from V and 4 bases from J, the gap between germline ends came to 17 bases. The CDR3 spells CASSYGILTGGNEKLFF. For the CDR3, the DNA is TGTGCCAGCAGTTACGGGATCCTGACAGGAGGTAATGAAAAACTGTTTTTT.

This clone has a handful of counts. V gene TRBV14 combines with J gene TRBJ2-3; maybe TRBD2 (5 bases). Germline V gives CDR1 SGHDN, CDR2 FVKESK. The CDR3 length is 15 residues. V was clipped by 4 bases and J by 2 bases, with 13 bases between them. The CDR3 region is CASSPLGGFTDTQYF. The CDR3 DNA sequence: TGTGCCAGCAGCCCCCTCGGAGGATTCACAGATACGCAGTATTTT.

V gene TRBV5-6 combines with J gene TRBJ1-3; 9 bases match TRBD1. This CDR3 has 15 residues. The germline gives CDR1 SGHDT, CDR2 YYEEEE. With V trimmed by 4 bases and J by 3 bases, 5 bases remained unmatched. CDR3 DNA sequence: TGTGCCAGCAGCGCACAGGGGGCGGGTGGAAACACCATATATTTT. It specifies CASSAQGAGGNTIYF. Based on the CDR3 plus reference TRBV5-6 and TRBJ1-3, the full variable domain is DAGVTQSPTHLIKTRGQQVTLRCSPKSGHDTVSWYQQALGQGPQFIFQYYEEEERQRGNFPDRFSGHQFPNYSSELNVNALLLGDSALYLCASSAQGAGGNTIYFGEGSWLTVV.

This clone was seen a single time. The V gene is TRBV14, the J gene TRBJ1-2; a possible D gene is TRBD1 (5 bases). From germline, CDR1 is SGHDN and CDR2 FVKESK. This CDR3 has 14 amino acids. Trimming removed 1 base from V and 6 bases from J, with 12 bases in between. The CDR3 spells CASSQVLAGHGYTF. The DNA for the CDR3 is TGTGCCAGCAGCCAAGTTCTTGCAGGGCATGGCTACACCTTC. The full variable domain, its missing parts supplied by reference TRBV14 and TRBJ1-2, is EAGVTQFPSHSVIEKGQTVTLRCDPISGHDNLYWYRRVMGKEIKFLLHFVKESKQDESGMPNNRFLAERTGGTYSTLKVQPAELEDSGVYFCASSQVLAGHGYTFGSGTRLTVV.

The gene calls are TRBV6-5 and TRBJ2-5; 8 bases map to TRBD2. From germline, CDR1 is MNHEY and CDR2 SVGAGI. The CDR3 covers 13 residues. With 9 bases clipped from V and 7 bases from J, the junction kept 10 bases outside the gene matches. Here the CDR3 reads CASSVGLDGTQYF. CDR3 DNA sequence: TGTGCCAGTTCTGTGGGACTAGACGGGACCCAGTACTTC.

The rearrangement joins TRBV7-3 to TRBJ1-2, with D perhaps matching TRBD1 (5 bases). Per the germline V gene, CDR1 is SGHTA and CDR2 is FQGTGA. CDR3 size: 14 residues. V was trimmed by 2 bases and J by 8 bases, leaving 15 bases between them. In DNA, the CDR3 is TGTGCCAGCAGCTTAGTGGGAGGGGCTGGAGGCTACACCTTC. It translates to CASSLVGGAGGYTF. Full variable domain (remainder filled in from reference TRBV7-3 and TRBJ1-2): GAGVSQTPSNKVTEKGKYVELRCDPISGHTALYWYRQSLGQGPEFLIYFQGTGAADDSGLPNDRFFAVRPEGSVSTLKIQRTERGDSAVYLCASSLVGGAGGYTFGSGTRLTVV.

This clone was detected once. This chain connects TRBV4-2 to TRBJ1-1, with 8 bases that match TRBD1. This CDR3 comprises 12 residues. Germline CDR1 and CDR2: LGHNA and YNFKEQ. The trim removed 3 bases at V and 8 bases at J, leaving 2 bases unmatched. CDR3 sequence: CASSQTGAEAFF. The CDR3 DNA reads as TGTGCCAGCAGCCAGACAGGGGCAGAAGCTTTCTTT.

The chain has TRBV5-1 and TRBJ2-1; 9 nucleotides match TRBD1. This CDR3 is 14 amino acids long. Germline loops: CDR1 SGHRS, CDR2 YFSETQ. V lost 4 bases to trimming and J lost 4 bases; unmatched junction nucleotides: 3. This chain's CDR3 is CASSRDREYNEQFF. The CDR3 DNA is TGCGCCAGCAGCCGGGACAGGGAATACAATGAGCAGTTCTTC.

The rearrangement links TRBV19 to TRBJ1-1, with 10 bases lining up with TRBD1. Germline-derived CDR1 and CDR2 are LNHDA and SQIVND (reference sequence). The CDR3 totals 13 residues. V dropped 3 bases and J dropped 12; count of bases not matched to a gene: 7. The CDR3 region has the DNA TGTGCCAGTAGTATGGCGAGGGACAGGGGATCTTTCTTT. This codes for CASSMARDRGSFF.

This clone was observed a few times. The J gene is TRBJ2-1, the V gene TRBV12-5; D ambiguous. The CDR3 covers 16 residues. The germline gives CDR1 LGHNT, CDR2 FRNRAP. Trimming cost V 2 bases and J 12 bases, with 23 bases left between them. CDR3 DNA sequence: TGTGCTAGTGGTTTGTTTCGGGTTTTCGCTCCTACGGGGCAGTTCTTC. It encodes CASGLFRVFAPTGQFF.